A selection of T cell receptor beta chains follows, all from one sample in a study of cytomegalovirus exposure and HLA in healthy donors. The assay was immunoSEQ multiplex PCR, and TCRdb's table has in-frame clones only and misses some. The sample includes around 150,000 clones, 68% seen only once; the top ten take approximately 1.5%. Source material: PBMCs. The receptor source for this set is a man in his forties or fifties in good health and CMV-seronegative. Each CDR3 is given with its conserved first and last residue. The D gene is left open where the match is weak. A row's size may be missing; if present it is once, few, many or a size class.

abundance | d_gene | j_gene | v_gene | CDR3aa | CDR3nt
NA | NA | TRBJ1-4 | TRBV27 | CASSLFGEANEKLFF | TGTGCCAGCAGTTTATTCGGGGAGGCTAATGAAAAACTGTTTTTT
NA | NA | TRBJ1-6 | TRBV4-1 | CASSQAELGQIYNSPLHF | TGCGCCAGCAGCCAAGCCGAGCTGGGGCAGATCTATAATTCACCCCTCCACTTT
NA | TRBD1 | TRBJ2-1 | TRBV18 | CASSPPDRAVGIYNEQFF | TGTGCCAGCTCACCACCGGACAGGGCGGTGGGCATCTACAATGAGCAGTTCTTC
NA | TRBD1 | TRBJ2-1 | TRBV29-1 | CSVRTGGYNEQFF | TGCAGCGTCCGGACAGGGGGCTACAATGAGCAGTTCTTC
NA | NA | TRBJ2-2 | TRBV6-5 | CASSLNTGELFF | TGTGCCAGCAGCCTCAACACCGGGGAGCTGTTTTTT
NA | TRBD2 | TRBJ2-5 | TRBV5-8 | CASSLAGRPGETQYF | TGTGCCAGCAGTCTAGCGGGGAGGCCTGGTGAGACCCAGTACTTC
NA | TRBD2 | TRBJ2-1 | TRBV18 | CASSPLELAGGSSYNEQFF | TGTGCCAGCTCACCACTCGAACTAGCGGGGGGAAGCTCCTACAATGAGCAGTTCTTC
many | TRBD1 | TRBJ1-3 | TRBV4-1 | CASSDTRTGGSGNTIYF | TGCGCCAGCAGCGATACACGGACAGGGGGCTCTGGAAACACCATATATTTT
NA | NA | TRBJ1-2 | TRBV5-1 | CASRPWTGTTGYGYTF | TGCGCCAGCAGGCCTTGGACGGGGACTACCGGTTATGGCTACACCTTC
NA | TRBD1 | TRBJ1-1 | TRBV19 | CASSISFPGQGNTEAFF | TGTGCCAGTAGTATTAGTTTCCCGGGACAGGGAAACACTGAAGCTTTCTTT
NA | NA | TRBJ2-2 | TRBV14 | CASSQDASTGELFF | TGTGCCAGCAGCCAAGACGCGAGCACCGGGGAGCTGTTTTTT
NA | TRBD2 | TRBJ2-1 | TRBV5-8 | CASSLGRGAISSSYNEQFF | TGTGCCAGCAGCTTGGGGCGGGGGGCCATTTCAAGCTCCTACAATGAGCAGTTCTTC
NA | NA | TRBJ1-3 | TRBV28 | CASSTAGGGNTIYF | TGTGCCAGCAGTACCGCGGGTGGTGGAAACACCATATATTTT
few | NA | TRBJ2-3 | TRBV5-1 | CASKVEGGGGDTQYF | TGCGCCAGCAAGGTGGAGGGGGGAGGGGGAGATACGCAGTATTTT
NA | NA | TRBJ1-1 | TRBV4-3 | CASSQDHSLNTEAFF | TGCGCCAGCAGCCAAGACCACAGCCTGAACACTGAAGCTTTCTTT
few | TRBD2 | TRBJ2-5 | TRBV5-6 | CASSARVRGGETQYF | TGTGCCAGCAGCGCCCGGGTCCGGGGGGGGGAGACCCAGTACTTC
NA | TRBD2 | TRBJ2-3 | TRBV4-1 | CASSQVSGGVTDTQYF | TGCGCCAGCAGCCAGGTTAGCGGGGGAGTCACAGATACGCAGTATTTT
NA | NA | TRBJ1-3 | TRBV28 | CASRTREGSGNTIYF | TGTGCCAGCCGTACGAGGGAAGGGTCTGGAAACACCATATATTTT
NA | NA | TRBJ1-1 | TRBV5-4 | CASSLGQGMNTEAFF | TGTGCCAGCAGCTTGGGTCAGGGAATGAACACTGAAGCTTTCTTT
few | TRBD1 | TRBJ1-4 | TRBV6-1 | CASSWTGLNEKLFF | TGTGCCAGCAGCTGGACAGGGCTCAATGAAAAACTGTTTTTT
NA | NA | TRBJ1-2 | TRBV9 | CASSVRGYGGYTF | TGTGCCAGCAGCGTGCGGGGGTACGGTGGCTACACCTTC
NA | NA | TRBJ1-1 | TRBV27 | CATYATLNTEAFF | TGTGCCACCTATGCTACCTTGAACACTGAAGCTTTCTTT
NA | NA | TRBJ2-6 | TRBV19 | CASSFTTGIVPGANVLTF | TGTGCCAGTAGTTTCACGACAGGAATAGTGCCTGGGGCCAACGTCCTGACTTTC
few | NA | TRBJ1-2 | TRBV28 | CASSPRRADKEYGYTF | TGTGCCAGCAGTCCCCGACGGGCGGACAAGGAATATGGCTACACCTTC
NA | TRBD2 | TRBJ2-3 | TRBV5-1 | CASSLAKGGGASDTQYF | TGCGCCAGCAGCTTGGCCAAAGGCGGGGGGGCCTCAGATACGCAGTATTTT
NA | NA | TRBJ1-6 | TRBV6-5 | CASSADRGDSPLHF | TGTGCCAGCAGCGCAGACCGAGGCGATTCACCCCTCCACTTT
NA | TRBD1 | TRBJ2-5 | TRBV2 | CASNDRVSETQYF | TGTGCCAGCAACGACAGGGTGTCGGAGACCCAGTACTTC
once | TRBD1 | TRBJ1-4 | TRBV6-5 | CASSKTGGPNEKLFF | TGTGCCAGCAGTAAGACAGGGGGCCCTAATGAAAAACTGTTTTTT
NA | NA | TRBJ1-5 | TRBV21-1 | CASLGPVRPQHF | TGTGCCAGCCTGGGGCCGGTGAGGCCCCAGCATTTT
NA | TRBD1 | TRBJ2-5 | TRBV27 | CASSLWDRPEEQYF | TGTGCCAGCAGTTTATGGGACAGGCCCGAGGAGCAGTACTTC
NA | NA | TRBJ1-5 | TRBV7-2 | CASSLASNLNQPQHF | TGTGCCAGCAGCTTAGCCTCTAACCTCAATCAGCCCCAGCATTTT
few | NA | TRBJ2-7 | TRBV29-1 | CSVEGSDSYEQYF | TGCAGCGTTGAAGGCAGCGACTCCTACGAGCAGTACTTC
few | NA | TRBJ1-5 | TRBV2 | CASSEAQGQPQHF | TGTGCCAGCAGTGAAGCCCAGGGACAGCCCCAGCATTTT
NA | NA | TRBJ1-3 | TRBV7-2 | CASSLHPQASGNTIYF | TGTGCCAGCAGCCTCCACCCACAGGCGTCTGGAAACACCATATATTTT
many | TRBD2 | TRBJ2-3 | TRBV6-5 | CASSSGGGASDTQYF | TGTGCCAGCAGTTCTGGCGGGGGGGCCAGCGATACGCAGTATTTT
NA | NA | TRBJ2-3 | TRBV14 | CASSSLQGNTDTQYF | TGTGCCAGCAGCTCATTGCAGGGAAACACAGATACGCAGTATTTT
NA | NA | TRBJ1-1 | TRBV4-1 | CASSLRTLNTEAFF | TGCGCCAGCAGCCTCAGGACATTGAACACTGAAGCTTTCTTT
NA | NA | TRBJ2-7 | TRBV21-1 | CASSKGGITYEQYF | TGTGCCAGCAGCAAAGGGGGCATCACCTACGAGCAGTACTTC
NA | TRBD1 | TRBJ2-1 | TRBV5-1 | CASRRQGGLNNEQFF | TGCGCCAGCAGGCGACAGGGGGGCCTAAACAATGAGCAGTTCTTC
NA | TRBD2 | TRBJ2-2 | TRBV7-2 | CASRFRAGGPGELFF | TGTGCCAGCAGATTTCGAGCGGGGGGGCCCGGGGAGCTGTTTTTT
NA | NA | TRBJ1-2 | TRBV7-9 | CASSLGRGGNYGYTF | TGTGCCAGCAGCTTAGGGAGGGGAGGTAACTATGGCTACACCTTC
NA | TRBD1 | TRBJ1-5 | TRBV5-1 | CASSPGGTGNQPQHF | TGCGCCAGCAGCCCAGGCGGGACAGGCAATCAGCCCCAGCATTTT
NA | NA | TRBJ2-3 | TRBV7-2 | CASSLNTHTQYF | TGTGCCAGCAGCTTGAACACGCATACGCAGTATTTT
NA | NA | TRBJ1-4 | TRBV5-1 | CASSLARRQRSEKLFF | TGCGCCAGCAGCTTGGCCAGGAGACAGAGGTCTGAAAAACTGTTTTTT
NA | NA | TRBJ1-6 | TRBV5-6 | CASSPEGISPLHF | TGTGCCAGCAGCCCGGAGGGGATTTCACCCCTCCACTTT
NA | TRBD1 | TRBJ1-2 | TRBV7-2 | CASSRDRGLYGYTF | TGTGCCAGCAGCCGGGACAGGGGGCTCTATGGCTACACCTTC
NA | TRBD1 | TRBJ1-5 | TRBV9 | CASSVGTGNQPQHF | TGTGCCAGCAGCGTCGGGACAGGAAATCAGCCCCAGCATTTT
NA | NA | TRBJ1-1 | TRBV28 | CASSFWGLSGNTEAFF | TGTGCCAGCAGTTTTTGGGGGCTGTCGGGGAACACTGAAGCTTTCTTT
few | NA | TRBJ2-5 | TRBV29-1 | CSVEDPRGTQYF | TGCAGCGTTGAAGATCCGCGAGGAACCCAGTACTTC
NA | TRBD1 | TRBJ1-5 | TRBV10-1 | CASSEWDRGRGNQPQHF | TGCGCCAGCAGTGAATGGGACAGGGGGCGAGGCAATCAGCCCCAGCATTTT
NA | NA | TRBJ1-5 | TRBV6-5 | CASSYSTGGNQPQHF | TGTGCCAGCAGTTACTCCACGGGGGGCAATCAGCCCCAGCATTTT
NA | NA | TRBJ1-1 | TRBV11-2 | CASSSVRGYTEAFF | TGTGCCAGCAGCTCAGTGCGGGGGTACACTGAAGCTTTCTTT
NA | NA | TRBJ1-2 | TRBV5-4 | CASSLGLGYGYTF | TGTGCCAGCAGCTTGGGACTCGGCTATGGCTACACCTTC
NA | TRBD1 | TRBJ1-6 | TRBV19 | CASSIPGQGRPPLHF | TGTGCCAGTAGTATCCCCGGACAGGGGAGACCACCCCTCCACTTT
NA | NA | TRBJ2-7 | TRBV12-5 | CASGLGWTARYEQYF | TGTGCTAGTGGTTTGGGTTGGACAGCCCGCTACGAGCAGTACTTC